A selection of T cell receptor beta chains follows, all from one sample in a study of beta chain features in type 1 diabetes. TCRdb's copy holds only in-frame clones and misses some; the assay was immunoSEQ multiplex PCR. Among 300,000 to 400,000 clones listed, under 8.5% were seen once. The sample consisted of central memory CD4+ T cells from blood. The receptors were gathered from a woman in her late teens or twenties in good health. Each CDR3 is given with its conserved first and last residue. The D gene is left open where the match is weak. Clone size, where shown, is once, few, many, or a class for clones that have expanded.

.	TRBV21-1	TRBJ2-1	.	CASSTRLVWSSYNEQFF	TGTGCCAGCAGCACCCGACTAGTCTGGAGCTCCTACAATGAGCAGTTCTTC
TRBD2	TRBV7-3	TRBJ2-3	.	CASSETSGRTDTQYF	TGTGCCAGCAGTGAGACTAGCGGGAGGACAGATACGCAGTATTTT
.	TRBV4-3	TRBJ2-7	few	CASSQVGGYEQYF	TGCGCCAGCAGCCAAGTGGGAGGCTACGAGCAGTACTTC
.	TRBV18	TRBJ2-1	.	CASSPPGLQGNEQFF	TGTGCCAGCTCACCACCGGGACTACAGGGCAATGAGCAGTTCTTC
.	TRBV7-9	TRBJ1-2	.	CASSEQRGNYGYTF	TGTGCCAGCAGCGAACAGAGGGGGAACTATGGCTACACCTTC
.	TRBV19	TRBJ2-5	.	CASSTGETQYF	TGTGCCAGTAGTACCGGGGAGACCCAGTACTTC
.	TRBV11-2	TRBJ1-2	few	CASSLPDVGYTF	TGTGCCAGCAGCTTACCCGATGTTGGCTACACCTTC
TRBD1	TRBV2	TRBJ2-1	few	CASSEMGTGLNEQFF	TGTGCCAGCAGTGAAATGGGGACAGGGCTCAATGAGCAGTTCTTC
TRBD1	TRBV7-2	TRBJ2-7	few	CASSLGQGNEQYF	TGTGCCAGCAGCCTGGGACAGGGAAACGAGCAGTACTTC
.	TRBV18	TRBJ2-3	few	CASSRVPLTERNTQYF	TGTGCCAGCTCCAGAGTGCCCCTTACGGAGCGAAATACGCAGTATTTT
.	TRBV6-6	TRBJ2-5	.	CASSYLGNMDGETQYF	TGTGCCAGCAGTTACCTGGGTAACATGGACGGCGAGACCCAGTACTTC
TRBD2	TRBV2	TRBJ2-1	few	CASGTSGRNEQFF	TGTGCCAGTGGGACTAGCGGGAGAAATGAGCAGTTCTTC
.	TRBV29-1	TRBJ1-1	.	CSVVIQGEAFF	TGCAGCGTTGTTATACAGGGTGAAGCTTTCTTT
.	TRBV2	TRBJ2-7	.	CSGSASSYEQYF	TGCTCCGGGAGCGCAAGCTCCTACGAGCAGTACTTC
.	TRBV15	TRBJ2-5	.	CATSRPQGRGGETQYF	TGTGCCACCAGCAGACCTCAGGGTCGAGGGGGAGAGACCCAGTACTTC
.	TRBV7-8	TRBJ2-1	many	CASSPLASYNEQFF	TGTGCCAGCAGTCCCCTAGCGAGTTACAATGAGCAGTTCTTC
TRBD1	TRBV6-5	TRBJ2-2	.	CASSSDRGPNTGELFF	TGTGCCAGCAGTTCGGACAGGGGGCCGAACACCGGGGAGCTGTTTTTT
TRBD1	TRBV28	TRBJ1-2	.	CASSSGGRYGYTF	TGTGCCAGCAGTTCAGGGGGCCGCTATGGCTACACCTTC
TRBD2	TRBV18	TRBJ2-1	.	CASSLDSSGRGEQFF	TGTGCCAGCTCACTTGACTCTAGCGGGAGGGGTGAGCAGTTCTTC
.	TRBV28	TRBJ1-1	.	CATTGWRNTEAFF	TGTGCCACCACCGGGTGGAGGAACACTGAAGCTTTCTTT
TRBD1	TRBV27	TRBJ1-2	few	CASSRTGSTNYGYTF	TGTGCCAGCAGTCGGACAGGGTCGACTAACTATGGCTACACCTTC
TRBD2	TRBV28	TRBJ2-6	.	CASSSLVAGTSGANVLTF	TGTGCCAGCAGTTCTCTGGTAGCGGGCACGTCTGGGGCCAACGTCCTGACTTTC
.	TRBV6-1	TRBJ1-2	few	CASSESRGSGYGYTF	TGTGCCAGCAGTGAATCTCGAGGGTCGGGCTATGGCTACACCTTC
TRBD2	TRBV7-9	TRBJ2-1	.	CASSLTSGTLNEQFF	TGTGCCAGCAGTCTAACTAGCGGGACTCTCAATGAGCAGTTCTTC
.	TRBV5-4	TRBJ2-4	few	CASSDRDRSKNIQYF	TGTGCCAGCAGCGACAGAGACCGTTCCAAAAACATTCAGTACTTC
.	TRBV6-5	TRBJ1-2	few	CASSYSGGEYGYTF	TGTGCCAGCAGTTACTCGGGGGGCGAGTATGGCTACACCTTC
.	TRBV2	TRBJ1-1	.	CASKRQDTEAFF	TGTGCCAGCAAAAGACAAGACACTGAAGCTTTCTTT
.	TRBV19	TRBJ2-3	few	CASSPDLIQGDTQYF	TGTGCCAGTAGTCCAGACTTGATCCAGGGCGATACGCAGTATTTT
.	TRBV20-1	TRBJ2-1	.	CSASVGFGQFF	TGCAGTGCTAGTGTTGGGTTTGGGCAGTTCTTC
TRBD2	TRBV28	TRBJ2-7	.	CASSLSSSGYEQYF	TGTGCCAGCAGTTTATCCTCTAGCGGGTACGAGCAGTACTTC
.	TRBV11-2	TRBJ2-7	few	CASSPGPVSYEQYF	TGTGCCAGCAGCCCAGGACCGGTCTCCTACGAGCAGTACTTC
TRBD2	TRBV2	TRBJ2-1	few	CASSDPSGPNEQFF	TGTGCCAGCAGTGATCCTAGCGGCCCCAATGAGCAGTTCTTC
TRBD2	TRBV9	TRBJ2-7	.	CASSPTSADYEQYF	TGTGCCAGCAGCCCGACTAGCGCTGACTACGAGCAGTACTTC
TRBD1	TRBV6-6	TRBJ2-4	.	CASSDGTGGGNIQYF	TGTGCCAGCAGCGACGGGACAGGGGGCGGAAACATTCAGTACTTC
TRBD1	TRBV5-1	TRBJ2-5	many	CASSMGQGEETQYF	TGCGCCAGCAGCATGGGACAGGGGGAAGAGACCCAGTACTTC
.	TRBV2	TRBJ1-5	few	CASGDGGVNQPQHF	TGTGCCAGCGGAGATGGAGGGGTGAATCAGCCCCAGCATTTT
.	TRBV29-1	TRBJ1-2	.	CSVETGSPGYTF	TGCAGCGTTGAAACAGGGTCTCCTGGCTACACCTTC
TRBD2	TRBV7-8	TRBJ2-2	few	CASPGGTSGSLVTGELFF	TGTGCCAGCCCGGGGGGGACTAGCGGGAGTTTGGTCACCGGGGAGCTGTTTTTT
.	TRBV11-2	TRBJ2-3	few	CASSPRTTDTQYF	TGTGCCAGCAGCCCACGGACCACAGATACGCAGTATTTT